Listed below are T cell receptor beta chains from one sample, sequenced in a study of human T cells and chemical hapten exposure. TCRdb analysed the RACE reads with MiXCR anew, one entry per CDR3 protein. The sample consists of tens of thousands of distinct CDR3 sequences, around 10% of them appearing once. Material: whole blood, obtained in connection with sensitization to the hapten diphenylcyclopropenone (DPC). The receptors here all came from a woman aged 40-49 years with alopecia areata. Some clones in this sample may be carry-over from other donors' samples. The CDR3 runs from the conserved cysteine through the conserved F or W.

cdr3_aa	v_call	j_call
CASSLLMWTFYNEQFF	TRBV28	TRBJ2-1
CASSETRGLLLGSPLHF	TRBV6-1	TRBJ1-6
CASSSGTAPGNTIYF	TRBV5-5	TRBJ1-3
CASSRTYLSTDTQYF	TRBV6-2/TRBV6-3	TRBJ2-3
CASSYGQGNNQPQHF	TRBV6-5	TRBJ1-5
CASSYSKGISPLHF	TRBV6-5	TRBJ1-6
CATREWTSDTQYF	TRBV24-1	TRBJ2-3
CASTGTNQETQYF	TRBV5-1	TRBJ2-5
CASSRTGTNYGYTF	TRBV6-5	TRBJ1-2
CASTGAAVEETQYF	TRBV7-2	TRBJ2-5
CASSQAARNEQFF	TRBV3-1	TRBJ2-1
CASSAGAFNSPLHF	TRBV9	TRBJ1-6
CASSTFSSYEQYF	TRBV7-2	TRBJ2-7
CSVRRGEGTEAFF	TRBV29-1	TRBJ1-1
CASSDLYEQYF	TRBV10-2	TRBJ2-7
CASSLNGQGLGTDTQYF	TRBV7-2	TRBJ2-3
CASGWTGTNSPLHF	TRBV3-1	TRBJ1-6
CASRPGTSSGEQYF	TRBV7-8	TRBJ2-7
CATSDSFLYGQETQYF	TRBV24-1	TRBJ2-5
CASSLASKNIQYF	TRBV5-1	TRBJ2-4
CASGTGRETQYF	TRBV2	TRBJ2-5
CASRLTGGSPLHF	TRBV7-2	TRBJ1-6
CSVRDRASSENTIYF	TRBV29-1	TRBJ1-3
CASSFSGKGPTGYTF	TRBV5-4	TRBJ1-2
CASSPDRPGANVLTF	TRBV2	TRBJ2-6
CASSATGKGQNF	TRBV2	TRBJ2-7
CASSSRTTRLGTQYF	TRBV5-6	TRBJ2-5
CASSTTGAGYGYTF	TRBV12-3/TRBV12-4	TRBJ1-2
CASSVAGTSTNEKLFF	TRBV9	TRBJ1-4
CASSPRLAGTYEQYF	TRBV7-9	TRBJ2-7
CASSPMGGYGYTF	TRBV27	TRBJ1-2
CSVDPLGGNYGYTF	TRBV29-1	TRBJ1-2
CASRWGNQPQHF	TRBV19	TRBJ1-5
CVSSVALGMGPQHF	TRBV9	TRBJ1-5
CASSVVGTSGFGETQYF	TRBV9	TRBJ2-5
CASSTVYQETQYF	TRBV19	TRBJ2-5
CASSQGRGDSYGYTF	TRBV4-3	TRBJ1-2
CSVVRGFGETQYF	TRBV29-1	TRBJ2-5
CSAAGAVYNEQFF	TRBV20-1	TRBJ2-1
CSAGAMVGSEQFF	TRBV20-1	TRBJ2-1
CALPGQGSYGYTF	TRBV2	TRBJ1-2
CASSERASGGLAKNIQYF	TRBV12-3/TRBV12-4	TRBJ2-4
CASSLGGGQETQYF	TRBV12-3/TRBV12-4	TRBJ2-5
CATSGTVGSGANVLTF	TRBV24-1	TRBJ2-6
CASSIGQAYEQYF	TRBV21-1	TRBJ2-7
CAIRPGGRDSTDTQYF	TRBV10-3	TRBJ2-3
CASSSIQGGGYTF	TRBV5-5	TRBJ1-2
CATTLPQGASF	TRBV15	TRBJ2-5
CASSPGTSGGAIAYEQFF	TRBV4-1	TRBJ2-1
CASSPQGINTEAFF	TRBV6-2/TRBV6-3	TRBJ1-1
CASSLEGKPNTEAFF	TRBV11-2	TRBJ1-1
CASSYSKIGTGWSDTQYF	TRBV6-2/TRBV6-3	TRBJ2-3
CSVEVQGVALSGANVLTF	TRBV29-1	TRBJ2-6